A single sample gave rise to the 30 T cell receptor beta chains below, sequenced in a study of blood T cell repertoires in COVID-19. Measured with immunoSEQ multiplex PCR; TCRdb has only the in-frame clones, and not every one. Among over 45,000 clones listed, 75% to 85% were seen once. Sequenced sample: peripheral blood. The receptors here all came from a man aged 40-55 years with acute or convalescent COVID-19.

J is TRBJ1-2 and V is TRBV29-1, with D tentatively TRBD1 (5 bases). In germline, CDR1 is SQVTM, CDR2 ANQGSEA. The V end lost 5 bases, the J end lost 9 bases, and 13 bases lay between the germline ends. The CDR3 covers 11 residues. The CDR3 spells CSVQGPGRYTF. The CDR3 DNA sequence: TGCAGCGTTCAGGGTCCCGGGCGCTACACCTTC.

The chain couples TRBV12-3 or TRBV12-4 to TRBJ1-4; TRBD1 aligns across 11 bases. The CDR3 totals 13 residues. With 5 bases clipped from V and 11 bases from J, the junction kept 4 bases outside the gene matches. CDR3 sequence (DNA): TGTGCCAGCAGTCGGACAGGGGGCGGGAAACTGTTTTTT. Translated, it gives CASSRTGGGKLFF.

V gene TRBV2 combines with J gene TRBJ1-5; D remains unclear. The CDR3 sequence is 12 residues long. Trimming removed 8 bases from V and 7 bases from J, with 12 bases in between. Germline V gives CDR1 SNHLY, CDR2 FYNNEI. In DNA, the CDR3 is TGTGCCAGCTCGCGGGTAACCCAGCCCCAGCATTTT. Protein product: CASSRVTQPQHF.

This sequence joins TRBV7-9 and TRBJ2-5; D not certain. V gave up 5 bases and J gave up 4 bases, with 11 bases separating them. Germline lookup yields CDR1 SEHNR and CDR2 FQNEAQ (reference sequence). The CDR3 has 13 residues. CDR3 nucleotides: TGTGCCAGCAGCCCACAGATCCGAGAGACCCAGTACTTC. Translating it yields CASSPQIRETQYF.

The V call is TRBV2, the J call TRBJ1-1, with TRBD1 identical over 7 bases. Germline trimming cut 6 bases from V and 1 base from J; bases unmatched to any gene: 17. In germline, CDR1 is SNHLY, CDR2 FYNNEI. This CDR3 comprises 18 residues. CDR3 region: CASRGTRSGQRKNTEAFF. The CDR3 nucleotides read TGTGCCAGCAGGGGTACCCGGTCGGGACAGCGAAAGAACACTGAAGCTTTCTTT.

This chain connects TRBV9 to TRBJ1-2; no clear D. CDR1 and CDR2 from the germline V gene are SGDLS and YYNGEE. The CDR3 runs 15 residues. Trimming cost V 0 bases and J 0 bases, with 9 bases left between them. The CDR3 sequence is CASSVEPQANYGYTF. The CDR3 nucleotides read TGTGCCAGCAGCGTAGAGCCTCAAGCTAACTATGGCTACACCTTC.

The CDR3 region has the DNA TGTGCCAGCAGTGAATTGGCGGGAGCTTCACCCCTCCACTTT. As protein: CASSELAGASPLHF. V gene TRBV2 combines with J gene TRBJ1-6; D gene ambiguous. Per germline, CDR1 SNHLY and CDR2 FYNNEI. CDR3 length equals 14 residues. V lost 2 bases to trimming and J lost 9 bases, with 11 bases between them.

The chain combines TRBV2 with TRBJ1-4; TRBD1 aligns across 11 bases. The CDR3 is made up of 13 amino acids. Germline CDR1 is SNHLY and CDR2 is FYNNEI. The V gene end was trimmed by 7 bases and the J gene end by 8 bases; junction bases not matched to a gene: 3. CDR3 DNA sequence: TGTGCCAGCATAGGACAGGGGGCGGAAAAACTGTTTTTT. It encodes CASIGQGAEKLFF. Full variable domain (remainder filled in from reference TRBV2 and TRBJ1-4): EPEVTQTPSHQVTQMGQEVILRCVPISNHLYFYWYRQILGQKVEFLVSFYNNEISEKSEIFDDQFSVERPDGSNFTLKIRSTKLEDSAMYFCASIGQGAEKLFFGSGTQLSVL.

The J gene is TRBJ1-1, the V gene TRBV19; D is perhaps TRBD1 (6 bases). Trimming pared 6 bases from V and 2 bases from J, leaving 13 bases between. Germline lookup yields CDR1 LNHDA and CDR2 SQIVND (reference sequence). The CDR3 totals 14 residues. CDR3 loop: CASRVGTPNTEAFF. Written as DNA, the CDR3 is TGTGCCAGTAGAGTAGGGACACCAAACACTGAAGCTTTCTTT.

V usage is TRBV5-4 and J usage is TRBJ1-4; D may be TRBD1 (6 bases). This CDR3 has 16 amino acids. Germline CDR1 and CDR2: SGHNT and YYREEE (reference sequence). V shed 3 bases and J shed 3 bases, with 15 bases lying between them. The CDR3 loop is CASSSHTTGPNEKLFF. The CDR3 nucleotides are TGTGCCAGCAGCTCCCACACGACAGGCCCTAATGAAAAACTGTTTTTT.

V usage is TRBV7-2 and J usage is TRBJ2-5, with TRBD2 matching over 12 bases. The germline CDR1 and CDR2 sequences are SGHTA and FQGNSA. The CDR3 length is 19 residues. The V gene end was trimmed by 5 bases and the J gene end by 3 bases; junction bases not matched to a gene: 16. CDR3 nucleotides: TGTGCCAGCAGCGGCCCCAGGCTAGCGGGGGGGCCTCGGGAAGAGACCCAGTACTTC. Encoded protein: CASSGPRLAGGPREETQYF.

CDR3 DNA sequence: TGTGCCAGCAGCTTAGGACTCCAGTCAGGGGAGCAGTACTTC. Protein: CASSLGLQSGEQYF. The chain uses TRBV7-2 and TRBJ2-7, with TRBD1 as a possible D gene (5 bases). Germline loops: CDR1 SGHTA, CDR2 FQGNSA. CDR3 length equals 14 residues. Deletions cut 1 base from V and 7 bases from J, with 14 bases between. Variable domain in full (rest from reference TRBV7-2 and TRBJ2-7): GAGVSQSPSNKVTEKGKDVELRCDPISGHTALYWYRQSLGQGLEFLIYFQGNSAPDKSGLPSDRFSAERTGGSVSTLTIQRTQQEDSAVYLCASSLGLQSGEQYFGPGTRLTVT.

The gene calls are TRBV4-1 and TRBJ2-2; the D gene is possibly TRBD2 (5 bases). Looked up from germline, CDR1 is MGHRA and CDR2 is YSYEKL. This CDR3 has 15 amino acids. V was pared by 3 bases and J by 4 bases, with 12 bases between. The CDR3 protein is CASSHFSGPTGELFF. As DNA, the CDR3 is TGCGCCAGCAGCCACTTCAGCGGTCCCACCGGGGAGCTGTTTTTT.

The chain joins TRBV28 to TRBJ1-5, with TRBD1 as a possible D gene (5 bases). CDR3 size: 13 residues. The V gene's germline CDR1 is MDHEN and CDR2 SYDVKM. Trimming took 7 bases from V and 0 from J, leaving 7 bases between them. The CDR3 nucleotides read TGTGCCAGCATAGGGGATAGCAATCAGCCCCAGCATTTT. Translating it yields CASIGDSNQPQHF.

This clone occurred once. The chain recombines TRBV4-1 with TRBJ1-2; D is unresolved. V lost 1 base and J 4 bases, leaving 10 bases between the germline ends. The CDR3 has 14 residues. The germline V gene has CDR1 MGHRA and CDR2 YSYEKL. The CDR3: CASSQGLSGYGYTF. The CDR3 DNA reads TGCGCCAGCAGCCAAGGTCTTAGTGGCTATGGCTACACCTTC.

This chain connects TRBV5-1 to TRBJ1-5, with D perhaps matching TRBD1 (5 bases). Trimming shortened V by 7 bases and J by 2 bases, and 13 bases separated the two germline ends. The CDR3 extends over 14 amino acids. Germline V gene data show CDR1 as SGHRS and CDR2 as YFSETQ. As DNA, the CDR3 is TGCGCCAGCTCTTCGGGGGTGGGCAATCAGCCCCAGCATTTT. Translated: CASSSGVGNQPQHF.

This rearrangement joins TRBV12-3 or TRBV12-4 to TRBJ2-7; D might be TRBD2 (5 bases). V was cut by 6 bases and J by 3 bases, with 12 bases left in between. This CDR3 contains 13 residues. The CDR3 spells CASSMGELYEQYF. CDR3 in DNA: TGTGCCAGCAGCATGGGAGAACTCTACGAGCAGTACTTC.

CDR3 in amino acids: CASSSGVVLANYGYTF. The CDR3 nucleotides read TGTGCCAGCAGCTCAGGGGTTGTACTAGCTAACTATGGCTACACCTTC. The rearrangement links TRBV6-6 to TRBJ1-2; TRBD1 is a possible D gene (6 bases). The germline CDR1 and CDR2 sequences are MNHNY and SVGAGI (reference sequence). The CDR3 covers 16 residues. The V end lost 6 bases, the J end lost 0 bases, and 17 bases lay between the germline ends.

The V gene is TRBV2, the J gene TRBJ1-4; no clear D. The V gene lost 8 bases and the J gene lost 7 bases, with 5 bases spanning the gap. In germline, CDR1 is SNHLY, CDR2 FYNNEI. This CDR3 region has 10 residues. CDR3 sequence reads: CASFREKLFF. As DNA, the CDR3 is TGTGCCAGCTTCCGTGAAAAACTGTTTTTT.

The chain employs TRBV6-2 or TRBV6-3 and TRBJ2-3; 8 bases match TRBD2. Germline assignment: CDR1 MNHEY and CDR2 SVGEGT. V was pared by 5 bases and J by 3 bases, with 4 bases of the junction left unmatched. The CDR3 loop spans 14 amino acids. The DNA for the CDR3 is TGTGCCAGCAGTCCGGGGGGGCCAACAGATACGCAGTATTTT. Translating gives CASSPGGPTDTQYF.

The chain links TRBV30 to TRBJ1-5; TRBD1 aligns across 9 bases. The J segment lost 6 bases and the V segment lost 1 base, leaving 4 bases of the junction unmatched. The CDR3 length is 14 residues. Germline CDR1 reads GTSNPN; CDR2 reads SVGIG (reference sequence). CDR3 bases: TGTGCCTGGAGTGCGGGACAGGGTATTCAGCCCCAGCATTTT. Translating it yields CAWSAGQGIQPQHF.

This rearrangement joins TRBV5-1 to TRBJ1-2, with D tentatively TRBD1 (6 bases). Germline CDR1 SGHRS, CDR2 YFSETQ. Trimming took 4 bases from V and 8 from J, leaving 18 bases between them. CDR3 length: 14 amino acids. CDR3 loop: CASSPVTGPMGYTF. CDR3 in DNA: TGCGCCAGCAGCCCGGTGACAGGCCCCATGGGCTACACCTTC.

The chain recombines TRBV5-1 with TRBJ2-5; TRBD2 aligns across 12 bases. Germline assignment: CDR1 SGHRS and CDR2 YFSETQ. The CDR3 covers 18 residues. The ends lost 0 bases at V and 0 bases at J; junction bases unmatched: 6. For the CDR3, the DNA is TGCGCCAGCAGCTTGGGACTAGCGGGGGTTACGTACCAAGAGACCCAGTACTTC. It is translated as CASSLGLAGVTYQETQYF.

This chain uses TRBV4-1 with TRBJ1-1; no firm D call. There are 14 residues in the CDR3. The germline V gene has CDR1 MGHRA and CDR2 YSYEKL. The V gene lost 0 bases and the J gene lost 6 bases, with 11 bases spanning the gap. Written as DNA, the CDR3 is TGCGCCAGCAGCCAAGATGTGACGAGGGCTGAAGCTTTCTTT. Translating it yields CASSQDVTRAEAFF.

This clone has only one observation. The chain is built from TRBV3-1 (or the pseudogene TRBV3-2) and TRBJ1-6; weak D call: TRBD1 (5 bases). With 3 bases removed from V and 10 bases from J, the gap between germline ends came to 13 bases. Germline CDR1 is LGHDT and CDR2 is YNNKEL (reference sequence). The CDR3 is 14 amino acids. The CDR3 protein is CASSHLGDGSPLHF. The CDR3 DNA reads as TGTGCCAGCAGCCACCTAGGGGATGGCTCACCCCTCCACTTT.

The chain has TRBV24-1 and TRBJ1-2; D not resolved. V lost 5 bases and J 2 bases, leaving 14 bases between the germline ends. This CDR3 spans 15 amino acids. CDR1 is KGHDR, CDR2 SFDVKD, per germline. As DNA, the CDR3 is TGTGCCACCAGTGGGAGCGCGGAGAGCAACTATGGCTACACCTTC. Its protein is CATSGSAESNYGYTF.

This clone was observed a single time. The rearrangement joins TRBV11-2 to TRBJ1-1; a weak D match, TRBD1 (5 bases). Germline V lookup: CDR1 SGHAT, CDR2 FQNNGV. This CDR3 region has 15 residues. V dropped 1 base and J dropped 1 base, with 10 bases sitting between them. The CDR3 region has the DNA TGTGCCAGCAGCTTAGGACAGTCAAGGAACACTGAAGCTTTCTTT. This translates into CASSLGQSRNTEAFF.

This chain uses TRBV5-1 with TRBJ1-5, with TRBD1 identical over 8 bases. V was clipped by 1 base and J by 7 bases; unmatched bases: 4. CDR1 is SGHRS and CDR2 is YFSETQ in the germline V gene. CDR3 size: 14 residues. CDR3 coding DNA: TGCGCCAGCAGCTTGACAGGGGGAGAACAGCCCCAGCATTTT. Its protein is CASSLTGGEQPQHF.

The rearrangement links TRBV29-1 to TRBJ1-4; D perhaps matches TRBD1 (6 bases). The V gene's germline CDR1 is SQVTM and CDR2 ANQGSEA. V lost 6 bases and J lost 2, with 16 bases in between. This CDR3 has 15 amino acids. Here the CDR3 DNA reads TGCAGCGTCGCTACAGGGAGTTCCACTAATGAAAAACTGTTTTTT. Encoded protein: CSVATGSSTNEKLFF.

A few counts support this clone. The chain recombines TRBV5-4 with TRBJ2-2, with TRBD1 matching over 9 bases. The trim removed 1 base at V and 2 bases at J, leaving 3 bases unmatched. Germline V gene lookup returns CDR1 SGHNT and CDR2 YYREEE (reference sequence). CDR3 length: 16 residues. CDR3 in DNA: TGTGCCAGCAGCTTGCCGGGACAGGGAAACACCGGGGAGCTGTTTTTT. Translating it yields CASSLPGQGNTGELFF.